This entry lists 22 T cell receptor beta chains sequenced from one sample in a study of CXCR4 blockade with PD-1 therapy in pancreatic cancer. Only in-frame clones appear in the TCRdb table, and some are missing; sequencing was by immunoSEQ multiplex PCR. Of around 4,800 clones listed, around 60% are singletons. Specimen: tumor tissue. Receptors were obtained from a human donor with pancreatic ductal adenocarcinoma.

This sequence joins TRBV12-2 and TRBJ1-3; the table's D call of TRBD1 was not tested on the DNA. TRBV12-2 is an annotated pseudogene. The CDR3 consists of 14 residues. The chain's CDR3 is CASRGINSGNTIYF. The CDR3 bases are TGTGCCAGTAGGGGGATCAATTCTGGAAACACCATATATTTT.

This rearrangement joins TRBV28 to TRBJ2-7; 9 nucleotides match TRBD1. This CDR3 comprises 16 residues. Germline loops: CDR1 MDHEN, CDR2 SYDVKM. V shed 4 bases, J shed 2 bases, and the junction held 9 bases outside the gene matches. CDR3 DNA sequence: TGTGCCAGCAGTTCAATCCTTGGGACAGGGACCTACGAGCAGTACTTC. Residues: CASSSILGTGTYEQYF.

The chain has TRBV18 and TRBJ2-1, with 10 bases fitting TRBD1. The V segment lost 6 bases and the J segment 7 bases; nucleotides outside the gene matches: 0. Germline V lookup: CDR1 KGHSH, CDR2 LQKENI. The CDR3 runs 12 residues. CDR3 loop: CASSGQGNEQFF. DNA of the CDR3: TGTGCCAGCTCGGGACAGGGGAATGAGCAGTTCTTC.

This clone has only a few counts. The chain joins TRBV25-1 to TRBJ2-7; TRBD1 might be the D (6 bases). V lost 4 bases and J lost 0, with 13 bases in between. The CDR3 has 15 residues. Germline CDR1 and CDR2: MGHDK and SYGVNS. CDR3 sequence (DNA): TGTGCCAGCAGTGCCCTAGGGGGAAACTCCTACGAGCAGTACTTC. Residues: CASSALGGNSYEQYF.

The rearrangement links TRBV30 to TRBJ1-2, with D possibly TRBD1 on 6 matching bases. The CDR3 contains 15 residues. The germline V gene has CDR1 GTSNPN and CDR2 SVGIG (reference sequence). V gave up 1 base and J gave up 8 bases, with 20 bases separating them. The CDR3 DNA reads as TGTGCCTGGAGTGAGACCGTCACAGGGAGGTGGGGCTACACCTTC. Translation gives CAWSETVTGRWGYTF.

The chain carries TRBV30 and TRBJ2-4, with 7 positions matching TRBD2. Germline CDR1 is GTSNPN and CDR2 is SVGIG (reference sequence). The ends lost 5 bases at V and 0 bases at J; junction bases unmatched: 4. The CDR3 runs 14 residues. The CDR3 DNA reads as TGTGCCTGGGCAGGGAGGGGAGCCAAAAACATTCAGTACTTC. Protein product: CAWAGRGAKNIQYF.

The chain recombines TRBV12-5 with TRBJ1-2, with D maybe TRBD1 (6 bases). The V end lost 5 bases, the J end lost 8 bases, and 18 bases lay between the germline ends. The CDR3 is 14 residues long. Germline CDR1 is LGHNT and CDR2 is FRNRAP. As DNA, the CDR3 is TGTGCTAGTGGTAGGGGAAGCGCAGGGGAAGGCTACACCTTC. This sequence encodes CASGRGSAGEGYTF. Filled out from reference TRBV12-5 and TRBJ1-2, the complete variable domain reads DARVTQTPRHKVTEMGQEVTMRCQPILGHNTVFWYRQTMMQGLELLAYFRNRAPLDDSGMPKDRFSAEMPDATLATLKIQPSEPRDSAVYFCASGRGSAGEGYTFGSGTRLTVV.

DNA of the CDR3: TGCAGCGTGAGACAGCTCATGAACACTGAAGCTTTCTTT. The encoded protein is CSVRQLMNTEAFF. The rearrangement uses TRBV29-1 and TRBJ1-1; possibly TRBD1 for D (5 bases). Germline V gene lookup returns CDR1 SQVTM and CDR2 ANQGSEA. The CDR3 loop spans 13 amino acids. V was trimmed by 6 bases and J by 0 bases, leaving 11 bases between them.

The CDR3 loop is CASSPRHYGYTF. Written as DNA, the CDR3 is TGTGCCAGCAGCCCCAGGCACTATGGCTACACCTTC. The rearrangement links TRBV28 to TRBJ1-2; D unclear. Germline CDR1 and CDR2: MDHEN and SYDVKM. The V gene lost 6 bases and the J gene lost 3 bases, with 8 bases spanning the gap. This CDR3 is built from 12 residues.

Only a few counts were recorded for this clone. CDR3 DNA: TGTGCCAGCAGCCGACTCCCCGGGTACGGGGCCAACGTCCTGACTTTC. Translation gives CASSRLPGYGANVLTF. The V gene is TRBV6-8, the J gene TRBJ2-6; D is ambiguous. V was cut by 6 bases and J by 4 bases, with 16 bases left in between. The CDR3 consists of 16 residues. Looked up from germline, CDR1 is MNHGY and CDR2 is SAAAGT.

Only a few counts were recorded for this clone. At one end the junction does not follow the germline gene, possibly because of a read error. CDR3 sequence (DNA): TGTGCCTGGAGTGTATTGGGCCTCACGAATACCGGGGAGCTGTTTTTT. The encoded protein is CAWSVLGLTNTGELFF. The chain links TRBV30 to TRBJ2-2; D unresolved. This CDR3 spans 16 amino acids. Germline values: CDR1 GTSNPN, CDR2 SVGIG (reference sequence).

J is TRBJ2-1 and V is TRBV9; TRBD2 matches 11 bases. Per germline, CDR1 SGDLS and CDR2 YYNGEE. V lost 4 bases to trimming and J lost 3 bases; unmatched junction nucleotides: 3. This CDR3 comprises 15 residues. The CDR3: CASSLGTSGYNEQFF. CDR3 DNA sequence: TGTGCCAGCAGCTTGGGGACTAGCGGCTACAATGAGCAGTTCTTC.

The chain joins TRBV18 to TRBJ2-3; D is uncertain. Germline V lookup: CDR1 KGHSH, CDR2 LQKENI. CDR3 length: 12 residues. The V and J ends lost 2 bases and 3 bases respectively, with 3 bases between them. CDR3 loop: CASSPVTDTQYF. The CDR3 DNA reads TGTGCCAGCTCACCAGTAACAGATACGCAGTATTTT.

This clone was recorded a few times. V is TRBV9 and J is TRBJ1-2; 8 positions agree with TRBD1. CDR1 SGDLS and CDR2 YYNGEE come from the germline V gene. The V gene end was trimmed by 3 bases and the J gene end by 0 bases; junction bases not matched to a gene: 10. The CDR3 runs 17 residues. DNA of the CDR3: TGTGCCAGCAGCGATCCCCAGGGACAGGTCCCTAACTATGGCTACACCTTC. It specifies CASSDPQGQVPNYGYTF.

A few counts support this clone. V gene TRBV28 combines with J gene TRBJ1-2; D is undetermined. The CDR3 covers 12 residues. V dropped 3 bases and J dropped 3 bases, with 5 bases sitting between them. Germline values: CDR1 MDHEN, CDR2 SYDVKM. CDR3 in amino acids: CASSFGYYGYTF. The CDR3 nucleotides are TGTGCCAGCAGTTTCGGATACTATGGCTACACCTTC.

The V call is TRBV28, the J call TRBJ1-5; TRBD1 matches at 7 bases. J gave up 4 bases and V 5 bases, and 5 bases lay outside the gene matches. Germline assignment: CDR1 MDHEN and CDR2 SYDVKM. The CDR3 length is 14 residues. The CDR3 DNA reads TGTGCCAGCAGTCCAGACAGGGAGAATCAGCCCCAGCATTTT. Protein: CASSPDRENQPQHF.

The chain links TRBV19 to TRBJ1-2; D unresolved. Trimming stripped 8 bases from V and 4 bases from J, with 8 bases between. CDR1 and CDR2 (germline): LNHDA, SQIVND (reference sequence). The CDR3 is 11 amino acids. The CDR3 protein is CASSMGYGYTF. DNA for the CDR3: TGTGCCAGTTCAATGGGCTATGGCTACACCTTC.

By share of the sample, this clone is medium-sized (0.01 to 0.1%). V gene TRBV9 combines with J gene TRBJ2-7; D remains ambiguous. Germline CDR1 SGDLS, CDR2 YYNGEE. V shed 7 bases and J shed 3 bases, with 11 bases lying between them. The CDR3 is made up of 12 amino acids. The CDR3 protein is CASGRYSYEQYF. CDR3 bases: TGTGCCAGCGGAAGGTACAGCTACGAGCAGTACTTC.

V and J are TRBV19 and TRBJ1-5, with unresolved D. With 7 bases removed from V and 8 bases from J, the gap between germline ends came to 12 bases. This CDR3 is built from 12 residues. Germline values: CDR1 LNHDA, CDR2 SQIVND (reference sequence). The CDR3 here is CASNVDGKPQHF. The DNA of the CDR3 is TGTGCCAGTAACGTGGATGGGAAGCCCCAGCATTTT.

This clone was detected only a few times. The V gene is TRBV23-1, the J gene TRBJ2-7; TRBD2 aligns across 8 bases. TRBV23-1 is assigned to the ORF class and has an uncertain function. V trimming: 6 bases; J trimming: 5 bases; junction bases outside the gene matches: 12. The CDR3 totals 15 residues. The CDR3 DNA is TGCGCCAGCAGCCACTCACTCGGGGGGGCCCACGAGCAGTACTTC. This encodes CASSHSLGGAHEQYF.

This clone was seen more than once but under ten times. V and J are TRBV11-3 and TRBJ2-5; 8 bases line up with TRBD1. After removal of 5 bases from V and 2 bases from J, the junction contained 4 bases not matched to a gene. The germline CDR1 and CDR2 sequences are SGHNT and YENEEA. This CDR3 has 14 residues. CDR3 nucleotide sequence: TGTGCCAGCAGCCCAGGGACAGGACAAGAGACCCAGTACTTC. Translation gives CASSPGTGQETQYF.

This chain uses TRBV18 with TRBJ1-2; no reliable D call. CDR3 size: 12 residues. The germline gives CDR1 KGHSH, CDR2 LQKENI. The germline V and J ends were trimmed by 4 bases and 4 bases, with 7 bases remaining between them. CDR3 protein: CASSLDRYGYTF. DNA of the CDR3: TGTGCCAGCTCACTGGACCGCTATGGCTACACCTTC.